The rows below give T cell receptor beta chains drawn from one sample of a study of cytomegalovirus exposure and HLA in healthy donors. The method was immunoSEQ multiplex PCR; TCRdb's version includes in-frame clones alone and lacks a portion of them. The sample has 45,000 to 60,000 clones. The source material was PBMCs. These TCRs come from a male donor in good health and CMV-seronegative. The CDR3 runs from the conserved cysteine through the conserved F or W. The D gene is left open where the match is weak. The size of a clone is reported for some rows only, either as once, few or many, or as a class for expanded clones.

J gene | clone size | D gene | V gene | CDR3 length | CDR3 DNA | CDR3 protein
TRBJ2-7 | NA | NA | TRBV2 | 13 | TGTGCCAGCAGCGGGGACTTTTCCTACGAGCAGTACTTC | CASSGDFSYEQYF
TRBJ1-6 | NA | NA | TRBV27 | 14 | TGTGCCAGCAGTTTATCGGGCAATTATTCACCCCTCCACTTT | CASSLSGNYSPLHF
TRBJ1-1 | NA | NA | TRBV27 | 12 | TGTGCCAGCAGCACGGTAGGCGGTGAAGCTTTCTTT | CASSTVGGEAFF
TRBJ1-1 | NA | NA | TRBV30 | 12 | TGTGCCTGGAGCCAGGGGTGGACTGAAGCTTTCTTT | CAWSQGWTEAFF
TRBJ1-6 | NA | TRBD1 | TRBV7-8 | 15 | TGTGCCAGCAGCTCGCCGAGACAGGGTAATTCACCCCTCCACTTT | CASSSPRQGNSPLHF
TRBJ1-1 | medium-sized | TRBD1 | TRBV5-1 | 13 | TGCGCCAGCAGCCTCGGGACAGAAGGTGAAGCTTTCTTT | CASSLGTEGEAFF
TRBJ2-7 | NA | NA | TRBV4-3 | 14 | TGCGCCAGCAGCCTAAGTCGGCAGGGCTACGAGCAGTACTTC | CASSLSRQGYEQYF
TRBJ1-1 | NA | TRBD1 | TRBV5-8 | 17 | TGTGCCAGCAGCTTCAGACAGGGTACGAGAAGAGGCACTGAAGCTTTCTTT | CASSFRQGTRRGTEAFF
TRBJ1-1 | NA | NA | TRBV5-1 | 15 | TGCGCCAGCAGCTCGGACCCAGGGGCGAACACTGAAGCTTTCTTT | CASSSDPGANTEAFF
TRBJ2-3 | NA | TRBD2 | TRBV11-1 | 16 | TGTGCCAGCAGCATCCGTTTAGCGGGGGCCACAGATACGCAGTATTTT | CASSIRLAGATDTQYF
TRBJ2-7 | NA | TRBD1 | TRBV6-5 | 16 | TGTGCCAGCAGTTACAAAGGGACAGGAATATCCTACGAGCAGTACTTC | CASSYKGTGISYEQYF
TRBJ2-5 | NA | TRBD2 | TRBV7-9 | 14 | TGTGCCAGCAGCCGGACTAGCGGGGATGAGACCCAGTACTTC | CASSRTSGDETQYF
TRBJ2-1 | NA | TRBD2 | TRBV27 | 16 | TGTGCCAGCAGTTCGGGACTAGCGGTTTGGGGCAATGAGCAGTTCTTC | CASSSGLAVWGNEQFF
TRBJ1-5 | NA | NA | TRBV19 | 15 | TGTGCCAGTAGTATAGGGGGAGGCAACAATCAGCCCCAGCATTTT | CASSIGGGNNQPQHF
TRBJ2-7 | NA | NA | TRBV7-8 | 13 | TGTGCCAGCAGCTCAATTTCAGGCTACGAGCAGTACTTC | CASSSISGYEQYF
TRBJ1-6 | NA | TRBD1 | TRBV7-8 | 18 | TGTGCCAGCAGCCCTGGGACAGGGGGCGTCTCGGATAATTCACCCCTCCACTTT | CASSPGTGGVSDNSPLHF
TRBJ2-7 | NA | NA | TRBV6-5 | 14 | TGTGCCAGCAGTTACGTCCAGGGACTCTACGAGCAGTACTTC | CASSYVQGLYEQYF
TRBJ2-7 | NA | NA | TRBV6-5 | 13 | TGTGCCAGCAGTTACGGGACTCACTACGAGCAGTACTTC | CASSYGTHYEQYF
TRBJ2-1 | NA | NA | TRBV5-4 | 13 | TGTGCCAGCAGCTTCTCGACCCGGCGGGAGCAGTTCTTC | CASSFSTRREQFF
TRBJ2-4 | NA | NA | TRBV9 | 12 | TGTGCCAGCAGTCGCGACAGCTTCATTCAGTACTTC | CASSRDSFIQYF
TRBJ2-5 | NA | TRBD1 | TRBV4-1 | 16 | TGCGCCAGCAGCCAAGTACATGGACAGGGGGGAGTCACCCAGTACTTC | CASSQVHGQGGVTQYF
TRBJ1-3 | NA | NA | TRBV9 | 15 | TGTGCCAGCAGCGCTGGGGACTCTTTCGGAAACACCATATATTTT | CASSAGDSFGNTIYF
TRBJ2-3 | NA | TRBD2 | TRBV9 | 15 | TGTGCCAGCAGCATGAGCGGGGGGGCCGCAGATACGCAGTATTTT | CASSMSGGAADTQYF